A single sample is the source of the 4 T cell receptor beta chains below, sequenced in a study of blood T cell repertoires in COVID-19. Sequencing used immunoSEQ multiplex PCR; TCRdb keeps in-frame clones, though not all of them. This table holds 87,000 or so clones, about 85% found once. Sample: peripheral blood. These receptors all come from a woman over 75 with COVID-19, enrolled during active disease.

CDR3 sequence (DNA): TGTGCCAGCAGCTTGAGGACTAGCGGTCACGGCCCCGATACGCAGTATTTT. It specifies CASSLRTSGHGPDTQYF. The V gene is TRBV5-5, the J gene TRBJ2-3; 10 bases are shared with TRBD2. Trimming took 1 base from V and 6 from J; bases not matched to a gene: 11. The V gene's germline CDR1 is SGHKS and CDR2 YYEKEE (reference sequence). The CDR3 covers 17 residues.

The CDR3 DNA reads TGTGCCAGCAGTCTGGACAGTTCGCTTTCCTACGAGCAGTACTTC. This gives the protein CASSLDSSLSYEQYF. This chain uses TRBV2 with TRBJ2-7, with TRBD1 as a possible D gene (6 bases). V lost 5 bases and J 1 base, leaving 15 bases between the germline ends. Per germline, CDR1 SNHLY and CDR2 FYNNEI. There are 15 residues in the CDR3. The whole variable domain, filled in from reference TRBV2 and TRBJ2-7, reads EPEVTQTPSHQVTQMGQEVILRCVPISNHLYFYWYRQILGQKVEFLVSFYNNEISEKSEIFDDQFSVERPDGSNFTLKIRSTKLEDSAMYFCASSLDSSLSYEQYFGPGTRLTVT.

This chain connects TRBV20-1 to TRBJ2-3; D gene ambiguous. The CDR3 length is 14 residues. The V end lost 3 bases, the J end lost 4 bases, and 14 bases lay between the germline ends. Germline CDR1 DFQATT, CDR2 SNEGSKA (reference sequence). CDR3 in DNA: TGCAGTGCTAGTAAGCGCCCCCCCTCAGATACGCAGTATTTT. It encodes CSASKRPPSDTQYF.

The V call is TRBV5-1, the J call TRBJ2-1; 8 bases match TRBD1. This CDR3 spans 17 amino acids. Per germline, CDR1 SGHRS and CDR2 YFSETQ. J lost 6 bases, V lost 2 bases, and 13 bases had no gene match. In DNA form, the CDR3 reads TGCGCCAGCAGCTTATCTGCAGGGGGCTTTGTCAGCAATGAGCAGTTCTTC. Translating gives CASSLSAGGFVSNEQFF.